A single sample is the source of the 12 T cell receptor beta chains below, sequenced in a study of human CD8 memory T cell subsets (TCRdb year 2020). For sequencing, a NextSeq 550 was employed. A Human TCR Profiling Kit was used to prepare UMI-labeled 5' RACE TCRbeta libraries. The reads, reprocessed by TCRdb, yield one row per CDR3 protein sequence and no DNA. In this sample's table one finds about 6,200 distinct CDR3 sequences. About a third of the sample is in the top ten clones. Sequencing was done on a sample of CD8+ effector memory T cells (TEM) sorted from PBMCs. The label giving this sample's cell subset or site can be read as: effector memory CD8 T cells, CCR7- CD45RO+ CD95+. The receptor source for this set is a human donor in good health.

The chain employs TRBV3-1 and TRBJ2-1. The V gene's germline CDR1 is LGHDT and CDR2 YNNKEL (reference sequence). The CDR3 spans 16 residues. The CDR3: CASSPLSGVSYNEQFF.

The chain has TRBV3-1 and TRBJ2-4; TCRdb reports TRBD1, a call that lacks DNA to check it against. Germline assignment: CDR1 LGHDT and CDR2 YNNKEL (reference sequence). CDR3 length: 20 amino acids. CDR3 region: CASSQVEGSPCRQAKNIQYF. The full variable domain, with the rest looked up from reference TRBV3-1 and TRBJ2-4, is DTAVSQTPKYLVTQMGNDKSIKCEQNLGHDTMYWYKQDSKKFLKIMFSYNNKELIINETVPNRFSPKSPDKAHLNLHINSLELGDSAVYFCASSQVEGSPCRQAKNIQYFGAGTRLSVL.

The V call is TRBV4-1, the J call TRBJ1-1; TCRdb calls TRBD1, which cannot be checked without DNA. This CDR3 is 13 amino acids long. CDR1 and CDR2 from the germline V gene are MGHRA and YSYEKL. The CDR3 sequence is CASSPLGRTEAFF.

The chain carries TRBV19 and TRBJ1-5. CDR1 and CDR2 from the germline V gene are LNHDA and SQIVND (reference sequence). The CDR3 extends over 13 amino acids. CDR3 in amino acids: CASSITSYQPQHF.

The chain couples TRBV20-1 to TRBJ2-7. The germline gives CDR1 DFQATT, CDR2 SNEGSKA (reference sequence). The CDR3 totals 14 residues. CDR3 loop: CSARGQENGYEQYF.

This clonotype shows up as medium-sized by frequency. The CDR3 region is CASSLYISTGETQYF. This chain uses TRBV7-2 with TRBJ2-5; the D gene TCRdb calls, TRBD1, cannot be checked with no DNA. This CDR3 is 15 amino acids long. Germline CDR1 and CDR2: SGHTA and FQGNSA.

This clonotype ranks as medium-sized (0.01 to 0.1%) in terms of frequency. This chain joins TRBV28 and TRBJ1-2; lacking DNA, the TRBD1 call made by TCRdb goes unchecked. This CDR3 has 15 amino acids. Germline V gene lookup returns CDR1 MDHEN and CDR2 SYDVKM. CDR3 amino acids: CASSFMGQTNYGYTF.

The CDR3 is CASSDGTGGTDTQYF. The rearrangement links TRBV6-4 to TRBJ2-3; TCRdb's D call, TRBD1, is unchecked because there is no DNA. The CDR3 totals 15 residues. Germline values: CDR1 MRHNA, CDR2 SNTAGT.

The chain links TRBV6-2 or TRBV6-3 to TRBJ2-1; the TCRdb call, TRBD2, lacks DNA for checking. Germline CDR1 and CDR2: MNHEY and SVGEGT. The CDR3 length is 13 residues. The CDR3: CASSYFGSSEQFF.

V gene TRBV24-1 combines with J gene TRBJ1-5. Germline-derived CDR1 and CDR2 are KGHDR and SFDVKD. The length of the CDR3 is 14 residues. The CDR3 sequence is CATSDQTTLGSQHF.

The chain uses TRBV6-4 and TRBJ2-3; TCRdb gives TRBD2 as the D gene, but with no DNA this cannot be confirmed. Germline CDR1 reads MRHNA; CDR2 reads SNTAGT. The CDR3 contains 14 residues. The CDR3 sequence is CASSASGSTDTQYF.

The chain is built from TRBV27 and TRBJ1-2. CDR1 and CDR2 (germline): MNHEY, SMNVEV (reference sequence). The CDR3 is 17 residues long. The CDR3 spells CASSSSSSEGSSYGYTF.